These T cell receptor beta chains were read from a single sample in a study of blood T cells in healthy people across ages. TCRdb ran MiXCR on the 5' RACE reads and lists one entry per CDR3 protein. This sample yields fewer than 2,000,000 distinct CDR3 sequences, of which about 35% are seen a single time; about 10% belongs to the top ten. Material for sequencing was blood. The receptor set was obtained from a woman aged 25 to 45 in good health. The CDR3 runs from the conserved cysteine through the conserved F or W. A D gene is named only where the DNA matches it firmly. Only some rows state a clone size, as once, few, many or a class for expanded clones.

d_gene	v_gene	j_gene	abundance	CDR3nt	CDR3aa
TRBD2	TRBV9	TRBJ2-5	few	TGTGCCAGCAGCGTATCCAGCGGGGATAGCAGGGAGACCCAGTACTTC	CASSVSSGDSRETQYF
TRBD1	TRBV6-1	TRBJ1-5	few	TGTGCCAGCAGTGAAGGGACAGGGTTCGATTTCGATCAGCCCCAGCATTTT	CASSEGTGFDFDQPQHF
NA	TRBV9	TRBJ2-3	NA	TGTGCCAGCAGCGCCCGCGGGGGCGGCCCTACAGATACGCAGTATTTT	CASSARGGGPTDTQYF
TRBD2	TRBV6-6	TRBJ2-5	NA	TGTGCCAGCAGTCACGGGACTAGCGGGAAAGGAGGGCAGTACTTC	CASSHGTSGKGGQYF
NA	TRBV7-2	TRBJ1-2	NA	TGTGCCAGCAGCTTAGAGGACAGCTCCTATGGCTACACCTTC	CASSLEDSSYGYTF
NA	TRBV11-2	TRBJ1-1	few	TGTGCCAGCAGCTTACCAGTGAACACTGAAGCTTTCTTT	CASSLPVNTEAFF
NA	TRBV18	TRBJ1-2	NA	TGTGCCAGCTCACCACCGTTACAGGGAAAAGGCTATGGCTACACCTTC	CASSPPLQGKGYGYTF
NA	TRBV21-1	TRBJ2-2	NA	TGTGCCAGCACCCCTTCAGGAAGGACTGCGAACACCGGGGAGCTGTTTTTT	CASTPSGRTANTGELFF
NA	TRBV29-1	TRBJ2-5	many	TGCAGCGCCCCTTCCCAGATTGGCGGGACCCAGTACTTC	CSAPSQIGGTQYF
TRBD2	TRBV12-3/TRBV12-4	TRBJ2-1	NA	TGTGCCAGCAGTTACCCCTCTAGCGGAGCCGGTGGGAATGAGCAGTTCTTC	CASSYPSSGAGGNEQFF
NA	TRBV5-1	TRBJ2-5	few	TGCGCCAGCAGCTTGTGGACAGTCGAAGAGACCCAGTACTTC	CASSLWTVEETQYF
NA	TRBV9	TRBJ2-2	NA	TGTGCCAGCAGCGTCCAGGGCGGTGGAGTCGGGGAGCTGTTTTTT	CASSVQGGGVGELFF
TRBD1	TRBV12-3/TRBV12-4	TRBJ1-5	NA	TGTGCCAGCAGTAGTGGGACAGGGGGCTTTAGCAATCAGCCCCAGCATTTT	CASSSGTGGFSNQPQHF
TRBD1	TRBV2	TRBJ1-2	NA	TGTGCCAGCAGTCCACTAGGGACAGCTCGCTATGGCTACACCTTC	CASSPLGTARYGYTF
TRBD1	TRBV7-9	TRBJ2-7	many	TGTGCCAGCAGTTCTACGGGACAGGGCTACGAGCAGTACTTC	CASSSTGQGYEQYF
NA	TRBV20-1	TRBJ2-1	few	TGCAGTGCATACGGCAATGAGCAGTTCTTC	CSAYGNEQFF
NA	TRBV6-6	TRBJ1-2	many	TGTGCCAGCAGTACGGGGGGTGGCTACACCTTC	CASSTGGGYTF
TRBD1	TRBV20-1	TRBJ1-2	NA	TGCAGTGCTAGAGACGTGTTGACAGGGAACTATGGCTACACCTTC	CSARDVLTGNYGYTF
NA	TRBV20-1	TRBJ2-3	NA	TGCAGTGCGCCTGACCCTCGGGATAGCACAGATACGCAGTATTTT	CSAPDPRDSTDTQYF
NA	TRBV20-1	TRBJ1-6	few	TGCAGTGCTAGAGACGGGGGCAATAATTCACCCCTCCACTTT	CSARDGGNNSPLHF
TRBD2	TRBV9	TRBJ2-3	few	TGTGCCAGCAGCATAGCGGGGGCCCGCACAGATACGCAGTATTTT	CASSIAGARTDTQYF
TRBD1	TRBV15	TRBJ2-7	NA	TGTGCCACCAGCAGGGAACACAGGGGCTACGAGCAGTACTTC	CATSREHRGYEQYF
NA	TRBV18	TRBJ2-4	NA	TGTGCCAGCTCACCACTTCGGACTGATCCAGCCAAAAACATTCAGTACTTC	CASSPLRTDPAKNIQYF
NA	TRBV27	TRBJ1-1	few	TGTGCCAGCAGTTTATCGGGGGGCGGTTACACTGAAGCTTTCTTT	CASSLSGGGYTEAFF
NA	TRBV18	TRBJ1-1	NA	TGTGCCAGCTCACCATTCGAGGGTCGACTGAACACTGAAGCTTTCTTT	CASSPFEGRLNTEAFF
TRBD1	TRBV7-2	TRBJ1-6	NA	TGTGCCAGCAGCTGGGACAGTCCCTATAATTCACCCCTCCACTTT	CASSWDSPYNSPLHF
NA	TRBV9	TRBJ2-7	NA	TGTGCCAGCAGCGTCCCAGCGTGTGAGCAGTACTTC	CASSVPACEQYF
TRBD2	TRBV7-7	TRBJ2-3	NA	TGTGCCAGCAGCCCCCTAGGACTAGGGCCAGATACGCAGTATTTT	CASSPLGLGPDTQYF
TRBD2	TRBV20-1	TRBJ2-7	NA	TGCAGTGCTAGAGATCTAGCGGAATATTCTTACGAGCAGTACTTC	CSARDLAEYSYEQYF
NA	TRBV20-1	TRBJ2-1	few	TGCAGTGCCGACACCTACAATGAGCAGTTCTTC	CSADTYNEQFF
TRBD2	TRBV20-1	TRBJ2-5	few	TGCAGTGCTGCCAGCGGGAGTGCCCAAGAGACCCAGTACTTC	CSAASGSAQETQYF
TRBD2	TRBV11-2	TRBJ2-7	few	TGTGCCAGCTCGAAAGGGCGGGAGGCCATGCAGTACTTC	CASSKGREAMQYF
NA	TRBV28	TRBJ1-5	few	TGTGCCAGCGAGGGGGGCACTAGCAATCAGCCCCAGCATTTT	CASEGGTSNQPQHF
TRBD1	TRBV20-1	TRBJ1-4	few	TGCAGTGCTCCGCGACAGGGGGCCAGGGAAAAACTGTTTTTT	CSAPRQGAREKLFF
TRBD1	TRBV20-1	TRBJ2-7	few	TGCAGTGCTAGGGAAAGGGACAGTCCCTACGAGCAGTACTTC	CSARERDSPYEQYF
TRBD1	TRBV7-9	TRBJ2-3	NA	TGTGCCAGCGGAGACCTACAGGGGACCCCCACAGATACGCAGTATTTT	CASGDLQGTPTDTQYF
NA	TRBV6-1	TRBJ2-7	many	TGTGCCAGCAGTGTGGCTGGAGCCTACGAGCAGTACTTC	CASSVAGAYEQYF
NA	TRBV2	TRBJ2-3	NA	TGTGCCAGCAGTGGAGGCGCGGGGTTGGCCGTGGGAGATACGCAGTATTTT	CASSGGAGLAVGDTQYF
TRBD2	TRBV5-1	TRBJ2-5	NA	TGCGCCAGCAGCTCACTGACTAGCGGGAGGACCCAGTACTTC	CASSSLTSGRTQYF
TRBD2	TRBV20-1	TRBJ2-5	NA	TGCAGTGCTAGAGATTCAGCGGGGGGGCTCGAGACCCAGTACTTC	CSARDSAGGLETQYF
TRBD2	TRBV7-9	TRBJ2-1	NA	TGTGCCAGCAGCCGACCACTAGCGGGAGCTAGAAATGAGCAGTTCTTC	CASSRPLAGARNEQFF
NA	TRBV2	TRBJ1-6	NA	TGTGCCAGCAGTGCGGAAAGTACTTCACCCCTCCACTTT	CASSAESTSPLHF
TRBD2	TRBV29-1	TRBJ2-1	few	TGCAGCGTGGTGACTAGCGGGAGGCACTACAATGAGCAGTTCTTC	CSVVTSGRHYNEQFF
NA	TRBV7-8	TRBJ2-1	NA	TGTGCCAGCAACAGGGCTAGGTACAATGAGCAGTTCTTC	CASNRARYNEQFF
NA	TRBV20-1	TRBJ2-3	NA	TGCAGTGCTAGCGAGGGGAGGCTGACAGATACGCAGTATTTT	CSASEGRLTDTQYF
NA	TRBV11-2	TRBJ2-7	few	TGTGCCAGCAGCTTACAGGGATGGGCCTACGAGCAGTACTTC	CASSLQGWAYEQYF
TRBD2	TRBV7-9	TRBJ2-3	NA	TGTGCCAGCAGCTCACTAGCGGGGCCCACAGATACGCAGTATTTT	CASSSLAGPTDTQYF
NA	TRBV20-1	TRBJ1-4	NA	TGCAATGCTGGAAACAGGGAGCAACTAAATGAAAAACTGTTTTTT	CNAGNREQLNEKLFF
NA	TRBV20-1	TRBJ2-7	NA	TGCAGTGCTAGACCCTCGTACAGGGCCTACGAGCAGTACTTC	CSARPSYRAYEQYF
TRBD1	TRBV2	TRBJ2-7	few	TGTGCCAGCATGGTGGGCAGGGGGAAGGCGATAAGCTACGAGCAGTACTTC	CASMVGRGKAISYEQYF
TRBD2	TRBV20-1	TRBJ2-1	few	TGCAGTGCTAGAGATCCTTCCCACGGGGCTAGCGGGAACAATGAGCAGTTCTTC	CSARDPSHGASGNNEQFF
NA	TRBV20-1	TRBJ2-7	NA	TGCAGTGCTACTCTTTCTCGGGGTAACGACGAGCAGTACTTC	CSATLSRGNDEQYF
NA	TRBV29-1	TRBJ2-1	NA	TGCAGCGTTGGGAGGGGACCTAATTCCTACGAGCAGTTCTTC	CSVGRGPNSYEQFF
NA	TRBV14	TRBJ1-2	NA	TGTGCCAGCAGCCCGCAAGGGGTTTTTGAGGGCTACACCTTC	CASSPQGVFEGYTF
NA	TRBV20-1	TRBJ2-7	few	TGCAGTGCTATGGAGTGGGGCGAGCAGTACTTC	CSAMEWGEQYF
TRBD2	TRBV28	TRBJ2-1	NA	TGTGCCAGCAGTTTCGGGGGGACTAGCGGGCACAATGAGCAGTTCTTC	CASSFGGTSGHNEQFF
NA	TRBV9	TRBJ2-7	NA	TGTGCCGGCAGCGTAACGGACAGCTCCTACGAGCAGTACTTC	CAGSVTDSSYEQYF